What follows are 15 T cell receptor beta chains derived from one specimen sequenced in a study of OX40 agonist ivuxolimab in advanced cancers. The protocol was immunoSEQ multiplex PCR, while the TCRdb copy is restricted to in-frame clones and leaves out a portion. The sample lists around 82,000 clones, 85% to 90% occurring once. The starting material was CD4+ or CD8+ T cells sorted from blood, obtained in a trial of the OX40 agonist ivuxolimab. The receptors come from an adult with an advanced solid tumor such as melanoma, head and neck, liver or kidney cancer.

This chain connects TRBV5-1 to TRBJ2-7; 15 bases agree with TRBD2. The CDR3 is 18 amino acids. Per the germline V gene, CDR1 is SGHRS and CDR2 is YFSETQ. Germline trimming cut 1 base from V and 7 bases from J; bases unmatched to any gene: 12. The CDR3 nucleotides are TGCGCCAGCAGCTTGCCCCCGACCGGGACTAGCGGGAGGAGTGAGCAGTACTTC. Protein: CASSLPPTGTSGRSEQYF.

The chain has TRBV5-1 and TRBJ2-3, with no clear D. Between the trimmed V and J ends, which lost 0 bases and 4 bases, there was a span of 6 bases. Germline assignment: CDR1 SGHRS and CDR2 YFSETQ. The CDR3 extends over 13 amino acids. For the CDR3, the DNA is TGCGCCAGCAGCTTGGAGGGCGCAGATACGCAGTATTTT. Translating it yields CASSLEGADTQYF.

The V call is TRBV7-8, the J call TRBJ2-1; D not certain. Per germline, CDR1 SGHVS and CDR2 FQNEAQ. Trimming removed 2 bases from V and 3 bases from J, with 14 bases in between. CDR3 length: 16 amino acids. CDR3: CASSLTAQTIYNEQFF. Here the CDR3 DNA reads TGTGCCAGCAGCTTAACGGCACAGACGATCTACAATGAGCAGTTCTTC.

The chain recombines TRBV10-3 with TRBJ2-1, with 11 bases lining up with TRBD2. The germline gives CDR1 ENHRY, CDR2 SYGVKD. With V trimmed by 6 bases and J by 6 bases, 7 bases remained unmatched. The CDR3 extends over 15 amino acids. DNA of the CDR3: TGTGCCATCAGGGGGGCTAGCGGGAGGAGCAATGAGCAGTTCTTC. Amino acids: CAIRGASGRSNEQFF.

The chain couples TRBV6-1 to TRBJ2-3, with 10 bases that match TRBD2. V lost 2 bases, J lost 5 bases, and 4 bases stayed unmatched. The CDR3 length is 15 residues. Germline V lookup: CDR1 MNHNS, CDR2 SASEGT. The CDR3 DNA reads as TGTGCCAGCAGTGAACTAGCGGGAGCAGTAGATACGCAGTATTTT. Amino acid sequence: CASSELAGAVDTQYF.

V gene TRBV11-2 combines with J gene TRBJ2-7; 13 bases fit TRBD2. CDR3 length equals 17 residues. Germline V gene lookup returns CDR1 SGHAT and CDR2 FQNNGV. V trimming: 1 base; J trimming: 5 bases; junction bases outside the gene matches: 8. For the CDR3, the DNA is TGTGCCAGCAGCTTAGCGAACGGACTAGCGGGAGCCCACGAGCAGTACTTC. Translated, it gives CASSLANGLAGAHEQYF.

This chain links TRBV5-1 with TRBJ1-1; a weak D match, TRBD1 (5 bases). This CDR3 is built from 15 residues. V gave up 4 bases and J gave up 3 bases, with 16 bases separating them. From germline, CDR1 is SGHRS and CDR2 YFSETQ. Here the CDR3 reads CASSQEGLSYTEAFF. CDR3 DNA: TGCGCCAGCAGCCAAGAGGGGCTTAGTTACACTGAAGCTTTCTTT.

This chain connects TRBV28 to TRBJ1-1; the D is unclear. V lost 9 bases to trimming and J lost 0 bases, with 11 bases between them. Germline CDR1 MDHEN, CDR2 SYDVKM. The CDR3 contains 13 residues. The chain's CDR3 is CASRKELNTEAFF. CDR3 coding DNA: TGTGCCAGTAGGAAAGAGCTGAACACTGAAGCTTTCTTT.

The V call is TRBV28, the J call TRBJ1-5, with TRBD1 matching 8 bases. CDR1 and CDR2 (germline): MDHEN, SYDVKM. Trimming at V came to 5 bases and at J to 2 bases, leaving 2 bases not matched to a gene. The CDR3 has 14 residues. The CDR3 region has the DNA TGTGCCAGCAGTCCGGACAGGGGCAATCAGCCCCAGCATTTT. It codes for CASSPDRGNQPQHF.

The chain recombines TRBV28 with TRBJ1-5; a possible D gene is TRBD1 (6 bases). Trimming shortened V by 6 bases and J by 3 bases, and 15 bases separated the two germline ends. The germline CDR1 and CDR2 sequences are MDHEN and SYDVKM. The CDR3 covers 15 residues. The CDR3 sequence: CASRKQGHANQPQHF. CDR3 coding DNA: TGTGCCAGCAGAAAGCAGGGGCATGCCAATCAGCCCCAGCATTTT.

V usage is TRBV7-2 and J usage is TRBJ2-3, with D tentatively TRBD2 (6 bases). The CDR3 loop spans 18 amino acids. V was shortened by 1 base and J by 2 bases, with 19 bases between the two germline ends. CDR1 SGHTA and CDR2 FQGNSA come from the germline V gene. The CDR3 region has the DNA TGTGCCAGCAGCTTAGGCCCCCCGGGGGACGGACACACAGATACGCAGTATTTT. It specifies CASSLGPPGDGHTDTQYF.

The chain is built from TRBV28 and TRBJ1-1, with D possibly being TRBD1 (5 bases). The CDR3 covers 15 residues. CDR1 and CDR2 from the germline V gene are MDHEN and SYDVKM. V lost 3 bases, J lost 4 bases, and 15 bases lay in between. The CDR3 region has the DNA TGTGCCAGCAGTTTGACACCAGGGTTGCCCACTGAAGCTTTCTTT. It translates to CASSLTPGLPTEAFF.

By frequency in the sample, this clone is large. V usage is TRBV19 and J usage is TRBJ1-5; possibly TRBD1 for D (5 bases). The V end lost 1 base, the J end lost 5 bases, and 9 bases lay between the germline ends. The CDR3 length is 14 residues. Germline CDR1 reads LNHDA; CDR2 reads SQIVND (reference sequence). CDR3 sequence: CASSIGEGDQPQHF. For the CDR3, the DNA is TGTGCCAGTAGTATAGGTGAAGGGGATCAGCCCCAGCATTTT.

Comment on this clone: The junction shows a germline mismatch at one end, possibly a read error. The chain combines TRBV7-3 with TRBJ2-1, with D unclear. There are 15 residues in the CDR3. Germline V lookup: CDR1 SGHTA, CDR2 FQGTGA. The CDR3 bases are TGTGCCAGCAGCATAACTGGCACCTCCTACAATGAGCAGTTCTTC. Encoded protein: CASSITGTSYNEQFF.

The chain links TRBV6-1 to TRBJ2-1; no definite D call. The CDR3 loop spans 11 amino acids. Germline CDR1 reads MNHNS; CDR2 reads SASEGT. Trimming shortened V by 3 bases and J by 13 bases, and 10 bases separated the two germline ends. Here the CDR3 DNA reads TGTGCCAGCAGTGATCTCAGTGAACAGTTCTTC. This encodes CASSDLSEQFF.